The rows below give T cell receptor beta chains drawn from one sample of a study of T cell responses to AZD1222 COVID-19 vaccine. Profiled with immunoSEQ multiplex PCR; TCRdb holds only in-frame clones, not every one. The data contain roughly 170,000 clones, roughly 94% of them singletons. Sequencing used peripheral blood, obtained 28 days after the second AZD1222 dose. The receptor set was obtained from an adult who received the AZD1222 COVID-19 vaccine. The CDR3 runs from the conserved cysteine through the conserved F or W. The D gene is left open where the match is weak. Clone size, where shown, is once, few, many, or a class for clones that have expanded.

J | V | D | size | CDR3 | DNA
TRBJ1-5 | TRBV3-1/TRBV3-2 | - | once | CATSRGRGSNQPQHF | TGTGCCACCAGCCGGGGGAGGGGTAGCAATCAGCCCCAGCATTTT
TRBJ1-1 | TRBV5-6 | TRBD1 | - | CASSFGQGAEAFF | TGTGCCAGCAGCTTTGGACAGGGTGCTGAAGCTTTCTTT
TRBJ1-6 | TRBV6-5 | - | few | CASSNRARLTPLHF | TGTGCCAGCAGTAACAGGGCCCGGCTGACACCCCTCCACTTT
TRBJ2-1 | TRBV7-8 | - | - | CASSLFQVYEQFF | TGTGCCAGCAGCTTATTTCAGGTGTATGAGCAGTTCTTC
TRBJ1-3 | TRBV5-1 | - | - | CASSLGPGLGVPGNTIYF | TGCGCCAGCAGCTTGGGGCCGGGGTTAGGGGTGCCTGGAAACACCATATATTTT
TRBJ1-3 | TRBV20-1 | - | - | CSARTVNTIYF | TGCAGTGCTAGGACGGTAAACACCATATATTTT
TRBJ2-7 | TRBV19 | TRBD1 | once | CASSIQPAVGAGGYEQYF | TGTGCCAGTAGTATTCAACCCGCGGTAGGGGCAGGGGGCTACGAGCAGTACTTC
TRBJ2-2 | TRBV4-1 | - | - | CASSNQRVFVAGELFF | TGCGCCAGCAGCAACCAGAGGGTTTTTGTTGCCGGGGAGCTGTTTTTT
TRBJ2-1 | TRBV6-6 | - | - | CASSYSLPEQFF | TGTGCCAGCAGTTACTCGCTGCCGGAGCAGTTCTTC
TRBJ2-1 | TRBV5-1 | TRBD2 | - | CASSAQRLAGPNEQFF | TGCGCCAGCAGCGCCCAACGACTAGCGGGCCCGAATGAGCAGTTCTTC
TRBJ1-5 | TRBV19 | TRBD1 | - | CASSTRRQGVGLAQHF | TGTGCCAGTAGCACTCGACGACAGGGAGTTGGCTTGGCCCAGCATTTT
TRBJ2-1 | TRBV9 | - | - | CASSQNRGDEQFF | TGTGCCAGCAGCCAAAATAGGGGCGATGAGCAGTTCTTC
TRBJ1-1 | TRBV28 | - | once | CASSLVTTEAFF | TGTGCCAGCAGTTTAGTGACAACTGAAGCTTTCTTT
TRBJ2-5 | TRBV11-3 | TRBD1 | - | CASGQGALETQYF | TGTGCCAGCGGACAGGGGGCTCTGGAGACCCAGTACTTC
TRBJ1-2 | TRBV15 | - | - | CATSRGGQRGYYGYTF | TGTGCCACCAGCAGGGGCGGACAGCGGGGGTACTATGGCTACACCTTC
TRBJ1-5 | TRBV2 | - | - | CASSEGQGLSQPQHF | TGTGCCAGCAGTGAAGGGCAGGGATTGAGTCAGCCCCAGCATTTT
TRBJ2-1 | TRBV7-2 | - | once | CASSLWGRPDEQFF | TGTGCCAGCAGCTTGTGGGGACGGCCAGATGAGCAGTTCTTC